The table lists the clone carrying this TCR beta chain with a few counts. The antigen remains undetermined. The library protocol tagged individual cDNA molecules with unique molecular identifiers. Each CDR3 protein gets one entry after TCRdb re-called the 5' RACE reads with MiXCR. The sample records 25,000 to 35,000 distinct CDR3 sequences, about 6% being singletons. V shed 5 bases and J shed 0 bases, with 8 bases lying between them. The germline CDR1 and CDR2 sequences are SGHVS and FQNEAQ. This CDR3 has 14 amino acids. The sample belongs to a study of early T cells in non-severe SARS-CoV-2 infection. Study summary: Sequencing of unsorted whole blood was done on bulk RNA, leaving chains unpaired. Study outcomes and limitations: VDJdb-based annotation leaned toward anti-spike CD8 responses and missed private and CD4 specificities.

The sample comprised whole blood. The sequence came from an adult who was a healthcare worker with PCR-confirmed SARS-CoV-2 infection or an uninfected control (not recorded which). The gene calls are TRBV7-8 and TRBJ1-3; maybe TRBD1 (6 bases). CDR3 bases: TGTGCCAGCAGCCGCAGGGGCTCTGGAAACACCATATATTTT. Protein: CASSRRGSGNTIYF.